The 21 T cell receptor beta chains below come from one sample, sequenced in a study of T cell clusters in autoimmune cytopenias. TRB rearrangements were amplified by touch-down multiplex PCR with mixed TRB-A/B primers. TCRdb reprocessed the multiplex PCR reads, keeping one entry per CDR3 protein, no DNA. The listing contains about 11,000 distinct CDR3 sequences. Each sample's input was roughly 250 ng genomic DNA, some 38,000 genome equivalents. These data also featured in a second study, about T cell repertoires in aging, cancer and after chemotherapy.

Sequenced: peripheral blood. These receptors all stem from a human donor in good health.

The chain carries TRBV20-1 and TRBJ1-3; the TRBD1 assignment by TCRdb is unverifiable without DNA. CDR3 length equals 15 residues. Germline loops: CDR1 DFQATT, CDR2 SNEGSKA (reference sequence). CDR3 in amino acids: CSADDRISSGNTIYF.

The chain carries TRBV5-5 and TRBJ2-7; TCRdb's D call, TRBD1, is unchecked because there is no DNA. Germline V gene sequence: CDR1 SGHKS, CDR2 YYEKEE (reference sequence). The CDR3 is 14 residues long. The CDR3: CASRNRDGFYEQYF.

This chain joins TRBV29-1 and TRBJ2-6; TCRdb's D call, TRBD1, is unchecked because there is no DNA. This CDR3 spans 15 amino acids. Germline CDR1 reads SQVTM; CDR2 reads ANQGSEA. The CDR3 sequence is CSTQEGGSGANVLTF.

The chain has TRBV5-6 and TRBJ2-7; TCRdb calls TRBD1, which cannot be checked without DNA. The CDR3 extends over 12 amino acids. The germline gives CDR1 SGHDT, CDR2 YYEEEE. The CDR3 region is CASGRGRYEQYF. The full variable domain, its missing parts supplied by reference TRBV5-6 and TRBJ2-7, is DAGVTQSPTHLIKTRGQQVTLRCSPKSGHDTVSWYQQALGQGPQFIFQYYEEEERQRGNFPDRFSGHQFPNYSSELNVNALLLGDSALYLCASGRGRYEQYFGPGTRLTVT.

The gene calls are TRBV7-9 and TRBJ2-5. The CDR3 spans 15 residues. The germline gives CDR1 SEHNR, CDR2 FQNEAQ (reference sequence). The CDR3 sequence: CASSPQSHHSETQYF.

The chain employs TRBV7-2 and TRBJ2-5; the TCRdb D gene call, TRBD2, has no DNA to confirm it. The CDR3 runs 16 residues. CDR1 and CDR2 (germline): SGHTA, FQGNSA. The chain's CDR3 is CASSEGLAGVGETQYF.

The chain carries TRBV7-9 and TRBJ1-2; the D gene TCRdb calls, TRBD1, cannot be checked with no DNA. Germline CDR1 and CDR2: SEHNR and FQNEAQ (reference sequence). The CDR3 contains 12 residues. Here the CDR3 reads CASSDPGRGYTF.

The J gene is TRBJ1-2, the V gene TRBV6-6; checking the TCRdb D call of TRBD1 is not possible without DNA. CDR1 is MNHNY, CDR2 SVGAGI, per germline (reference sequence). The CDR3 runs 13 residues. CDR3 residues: CASKPGTVYGYTF.

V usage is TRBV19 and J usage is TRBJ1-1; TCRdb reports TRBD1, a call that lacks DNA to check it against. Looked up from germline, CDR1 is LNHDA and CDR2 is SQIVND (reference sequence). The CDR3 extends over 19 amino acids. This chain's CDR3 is CASSIDGIWETTGNTEAFF. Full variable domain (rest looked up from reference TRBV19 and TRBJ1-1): DGGITQSPKYLFRKEGQNVTLSCEQNLNHDAMYWYRQDPGQGLRLIYYSQIVNDFQKGDIAEGYSVSREKKESFPLTVTSAQKNPTAFYLCASSIDGIWETTGNTEAFFGQGTRLTVV.

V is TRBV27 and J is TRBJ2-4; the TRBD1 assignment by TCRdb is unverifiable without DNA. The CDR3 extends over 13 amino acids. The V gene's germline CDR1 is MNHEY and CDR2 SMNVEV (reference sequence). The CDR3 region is CASSSGQGNIQYF.

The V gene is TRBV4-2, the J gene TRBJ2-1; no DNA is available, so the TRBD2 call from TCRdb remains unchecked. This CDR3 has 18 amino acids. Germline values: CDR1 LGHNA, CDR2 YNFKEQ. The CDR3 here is CASSPTSEATSVANEQFF.

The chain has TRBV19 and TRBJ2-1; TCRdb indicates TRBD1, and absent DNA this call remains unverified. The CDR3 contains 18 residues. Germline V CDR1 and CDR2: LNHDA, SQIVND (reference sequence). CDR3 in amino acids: CASSIAPLDIRYDNEQFF.

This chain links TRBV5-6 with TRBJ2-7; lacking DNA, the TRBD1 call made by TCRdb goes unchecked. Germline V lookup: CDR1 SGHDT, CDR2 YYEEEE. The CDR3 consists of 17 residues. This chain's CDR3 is CASSPYPGSGSPYEQYF.

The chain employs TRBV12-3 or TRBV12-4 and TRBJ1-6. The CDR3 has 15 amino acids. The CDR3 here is CASSFGGGGNSPLHF.

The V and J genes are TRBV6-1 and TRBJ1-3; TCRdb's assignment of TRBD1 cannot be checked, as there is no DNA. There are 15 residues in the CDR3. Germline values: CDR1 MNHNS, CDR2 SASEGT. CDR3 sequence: CASSLQGTPGNTIYF.

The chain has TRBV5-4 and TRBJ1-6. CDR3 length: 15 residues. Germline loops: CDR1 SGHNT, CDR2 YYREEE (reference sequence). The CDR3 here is CASSQEAQEHSPLHF.

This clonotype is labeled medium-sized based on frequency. The CDR3 spells CASSDGSTDTQYF. The genes are TRBV6-4 and TRBJ2-3. Germline values: CDR1 MRHNA, CDR2 SNTAGT. This CDR3 is 13 amino acids long.

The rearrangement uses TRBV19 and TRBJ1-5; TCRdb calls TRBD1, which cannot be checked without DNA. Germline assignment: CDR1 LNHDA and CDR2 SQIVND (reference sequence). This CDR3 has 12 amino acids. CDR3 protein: CATRQGNQPQHF.

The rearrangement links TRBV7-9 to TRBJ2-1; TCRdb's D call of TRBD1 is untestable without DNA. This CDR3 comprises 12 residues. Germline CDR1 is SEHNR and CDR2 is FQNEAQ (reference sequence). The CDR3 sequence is CASSLSTGVRVF.

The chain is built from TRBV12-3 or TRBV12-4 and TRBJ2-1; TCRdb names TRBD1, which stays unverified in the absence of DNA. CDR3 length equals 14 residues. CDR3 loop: CASSFWGNGNEQFF.

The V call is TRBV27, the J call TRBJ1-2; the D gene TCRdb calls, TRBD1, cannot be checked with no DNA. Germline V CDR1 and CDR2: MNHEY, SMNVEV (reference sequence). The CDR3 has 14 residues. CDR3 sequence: CASSFGGRGYGYTF.